The 30 T cell receptor beta chains below come from one sample, sequenced in a study of blood T cell repertoires in COVID-19. The method was immunoSEQ multiplex PCR; TCRdb's version includes in-frame clones alone and lacks a portion of them. This table has about 260,000 clones, about nine tenths appearing once. The sequencing sample was made of PBMCs or T cells enriched from blood (not recorded which). These receptors were collected from a woman aged 25 to 39 with acute COVID-19.

The chain uses TRBV10-3 and TRBJ2-7; D possibly corresponds to TRBD2 (6 bases). The length of the CDR3 is 12 residues. Trimming cost V 6 bases and J 1 base, with 7 bases left between them. The V gene's germline CDR1 is ENHRY and CDR2 SYGVKD. For the CDR3, the DNA is TGTGCCATCAGCGGGGGTTCCTACGAGCAGTACTTC. This translates into CAISGGSYEQYF.

The chain recombines TRBV7-3 with TRBJ2-2; maybe TRBD2 (6 bases). V shed 5 bases and J shed 0 bases, with 16 bases lying between them. Per germline, CDR1 SGHTA and CDR2 FQGTGA. The CDR3 spans 17 residues. The CDR3 loop reads CASSPDSGTANTGELFF. CDR3 DNA sequence: TGTGCCAGCAGCCCTGATTCAGGGACTGCGAACACCGGGGAGCTGTTTTTT.

This clone was observed a few times. This chain joins TRBV11-2 and TRBJ2-1; D is unresolved. Looked up from germline, CDR1 is SGHAT and CDR2 is FQNNGV. Trimming cost V 9 bases and J 4 bases, with 13 bases left between them. The CDR3 is made up of 13 amino acids. For the CDR3, the DNA is TGTGCCAGTAACATGGGCCTTTACAATGAGCAGTTCTTC. Encoded protein: CASNMGLYNEQFF.

The V gene is TRBV28, the J gene TRBJ2-7; 7 bases agree with TRBD1. Germline assignment: CDR1 MDHEN and CDR2 SYDVKM. The CDR3 length is 15 residues. Trimming at V came to 6 bases and at J to 3 bases, leaving 11 bases not matched to a gene. CDR3 DNA: TGTGCCAGCAGGATGCCGTGGGACAGCGGCTACGAGCAGTACTTC. Its protein product is CASRMPWDSGYEQYF.

The rearrangement uses TRBV6-4 and TRBJ1-1; 8 bases are a match to TRBD1. Trimming removed 4 bases from V and 6 bases from J; junction bases left unmatched: 4. The germline CDR1 and CDR2 sequences are MRHNA and SNTAGT. This CDR3 comprises 13 residues. The CDR3: CASSGGQGAEAFF. The CDR3 region has the DNA TGTGCCAGCAGTGGTGGACAGGGCGCTGAAGCTTTCTTT.

This clone was observed once. The chain couples TRBV1 to TRBJ2-7; the DNA was not compared with TRBD2, the D call given in the table. TRBV1 represents a pseudogene. The length of the CDR3 is 16 residues. The CDR3 DNA follows: TGCACCAGCAGCCAAGACAAGCCCCTGTACTCCTACGAGCAGTACTTC. The encoded protein is CTSSQDKPLYSYEQYF.

The chain carries TRBV7-3 and TRBJ2-2; tentative D call: TRBD2 (5 bases). The V gene lost 5 bases and the J gene lost 8 bases, with 24 bases spanning the gap. The CDR3 is made up of 17 amino acids. Germline V lookup: CDR1 SGHTA, CDR2 FQGTGA. DNA for the CDR3: TGTGCCAGCAGCACCTCCTTTGACACTGGAGCGGCGGGGGAGCTGTTTTTT. Translated, it gives CASSTSFDTGAAGELFF.

The chain couples TRBV7-9 to TRBJ2-3; perhaps TRBD2 as D (7 bases). Trimming removed 6 bases from V and 3 bases from J, with 19 bases in between. CDR3 length equals 16 residues. The germline gives CDR1 SEHNR, CDR2 FQNEAQ (reference sequence). CDR3 coding DNA: TGTGCCAGCAGATTCGTAAACAGGGAGGGGACAGATACGCAGTATTTT. It specifies CASRFVNREGTDTQYF.

The gene calls are TRBV28 and TRBJ2-5, with D maybe TRBD2 (5 bases). V lost 2 bases and J lost 3, with 7 bases in between. CDR3 length equals 13 residues. Looked up from germline, CDR1 is MDHEN and CDR2 is SYDVKM. The DNA of the CDR3 is TGTGCCAGCAGTTTACGGGAAGAAGAGACCCAGTACTTC. This encodes CASSLREEETQYF.

The rearrangement links TRBV7-2 to TRBJ2-7; TRBD1 matches 9 bases. The length of the CDR3 is 15 residues. The V gene's germline CDR1 is SGHTA and CDR2 FQGNSA. Trimming took 1 base from V and 2 from J; bases not matched to a gene: 3. The CDR3 loop is CASSLGDRDTYEQYF. The CDR3 DNA follows: TGTGCCAGCAGCTTAGGGGACAGGGACACCTACGAGCAGTACTTC.

This chain links TRBV28 with TRBJ2-7; 9 nucleotides agree with TRBD2. V shed 6 bases and J 5 bases; nucleotides not matched to a gene: 11. Per the germline V gene, CDR1 is MDHEN and CDR2 is SYDVKM. The CDR3 consists of 15 residues. This chain's CDR3 is CASRKGTSQRNEQYF. Written as DNA, the CDR3 is TGTGCCAGCAGAAAAGGGACTAGCCAAAGGAACGAGCAGTACTTC.

This clone has a single count. The chain recombines TRBV27 with TRBJ2-3; D possibly corresponds to TRBD2 (5 bases). The CDR3 is made up of 15 amino acids. Germline CDR1 reads MNHEY; CDR2 reads SMNVEV (reference sequence). Deletions cut 4 bases from V and 0 bases from J, with 11 bases between. CDR3 sequence (DNA): TGTGCCAGCAGTTCCGGACTCACTAGCACAGATACGCAGTATTTT. Translation: CASSSGLTSTDTQYF.

The chain recombines TRBV19 with TRBJ1-5, with D possibly being TRBD1 (6 bases). This CDR3 spans 14 amino acids. Germline V gene sequence: CDR1 LNHDA, CDR2 SQIVND (reference sequence). V lost 3 bases and J 3 bases, leaving 9 bases between the germline ends. CDR3 nucleotide sequence: TGTGCCAGTAGTATCGGACAGTCCAATCAGCCCCAGCATTTT. Translated: CASSIGQSNQPQHF.

The genes are TRBV5-4 and TRBJ2-7, with 13 bases fitting TRBD2. Looked up from germline, CDR1 is SGHNT and CDR2 is YYREEE (reference sequence). V shed 0 bases and J 7 bases; nucleotides not matched to a gene: 4. The CDR3 loop spans 15 amino acids. This CDR3 reads CASSLGTSGRGEQYF. The CDR3, as DNA: TGTGCCAGCAGCTTGGGGACTAGCGGGAGAGGGGAGCAGTACTTC.

This clone was observed a few times. The chain carries TRBV27 and TRBJ2-2, with D uncertain. The ends were cut back, 6 bases at V and 2 bases at J, with 4 bases in the middle. The V gene's germline CDR1 is MNHEY and CDR2 SMNVEV (reference sequence). This CDR3 has 12 residues. The DNA of the CDR3 is TGTGCCAGCAGATCAAACACCGGGGAGCTGTTTTTT. Its translation is CASRSNTGELFF.

The chain links TRBV5-3 to TRBJ2-5, with 8 nucleotides matching TRBD1. TRBV5-3 is assigned to the ORF class and has an uncertain function. There are 18 residues in the CDR3. The junction had 10 bases not matched to a gene; V was cut back by 0 bases and J by 0 bases. CDR3 bases: TGTGCCAGAAGCTTGGCCGGGACAGGCAAAAAGTACCAAGAGACCCAGTACTTC. This codes for CARSLAGTGKKYQETQYF.

This sequence joins TRBV5-1 and TRBJ2-2; a weak D match, TRBD1 (6 bases). V was trimmed by 2 bases and J by 5 bases, leaving 16 bases between them. Per germline, CDR1 SGHRS and CDR2 YFSETQ. This CDR3 comprises 16 residues. In DNA form, the CDR3 reads TGCGCCAGCAGCTTTCTGACAGGCCAGGAGACCGGGGAGCTGTTTTTT. Amino acids: CASSFLTGQETGELFF.

The gene calls are TRBV28 and TRBJ1-6; unclear D gene. Germline V gene lookup returns CDR1 MDHEN and CDR2 SYDVKM. V lost 6 bases, J lost 10 bases, and 10 bases lay in between. The CDR3 runs 12 residues. For the CDR3, the DNA is TGTGCCAGCAGCCATAGTAGATCACCCCTCCACTTT. Its translation: CASSHSRSPLHF.

As for this clone: In the same sample, other DNA sequences code for this CDR3. The rearrangement uses TRBV27 and TRBJ1-1; D is uncertain. Germline-derived CDR1 and CDR2 are MNHEY and SMNVEV (reference sequence). With 3 bases removed from V and 0 bases from J, the gap between germline ends came to 5 bases. The CDR3 has 13 amino acids. The CDR3: CASSLYMNTEAFF. The CDR3 DNA reads as TGTGCCAGCAGTTTGTACATGAACACTGAAGCTTTCTTT.

The DNA for the CDR3 is TGTGCCAGCAGCCCGAGAGGAGATACGCAGTATTTT. Translated, it gives CASSPRGDTQYF. The chain recombines TRBV7-8 with TRBJ2-3; D not certain. The CDR3 is made up of 12 amino acids. V was cut by 5 bases and J by 5 bases, with 8 bases left in between. Looked up from germline, CDR1 is SGHVS and CDR2 is FQNEAQ.

Only a few counts were recorded for this clone. The chain joins TRBV4-1 to TRBJ1-2; TRBD1 matches 9 bases. Germline values: CDR1 MGHRA, CDR2 YSYEKL. The CDR3 runs to 15 residues. V shed 1 base, J shed 6 bases, and the junction held 6 bases outside the gene matches. The CDR3 bases are TGCGCCAGCAGCCAAGCTAACAGGGGGCAGGATGGCTACACCTTC. Its translation is CASSQANRGQDGYTF.

This clone is a singleton in its sample. V is TRBV28 and J is TRBJ2-7, with a tentative D call TRBD2 (6 bases). Looked up from germline, CDR1 is MDHEN and CDR2 is SYDVKM. The CDR3 covers 15 residues. V was clipped by 4 bases and J by 0 bases, with 13 bases between them. CDR3: CASSSASDSSYEQYF. The CDR3 DNA sequence: TGTGCCAGCAGTTCCGCTAGCGATAGCTCCTACGAGCAGTACTTC.

The V and J genes are TRBV2 and TRBJ2-7, with 10 bases that match TRBD1. J was trimmed by 3 bases and V by 9 bases; bases with no gene match: 8. The CDR3 contains 14 residues. CDR1 SNHLY and CDR2 FYNNEI come from the germline V gene. Written as DNA, the CDR3 is TGTGCCAGTACCCCGGGACAGGGGAACTACGAGCAGTACTTC. It encodes CASTPGQGNYEQYF.

V gene TRBV7-9 combines with J gene TRBJ2-1, with TRBD1 as a possible D gene (6 bases). The CDR3 covers 13 residues. The germline CDR1 and CDR2 sequences are SEHNR and FQNEAQ (reference sequence). Trimming removed 3 bases from V and 11 bases from J, with 14 bases in between. The CDR3 protein is CASSLESGTQQFF. The DNA of the CDR3 is TGTGCCAGCAGCTTGGAGTCCGGGACACAGCAGTTCTTC.

The chain is built from TRBV19 and TRBJ2-7, with no clear D. The V end lost 0 bases, the J end lost 2 bases, and 11 bases lay between the germline ends. Looked up from germline, CDR1 is LNHDA and CDR2 is SQIVND (reference sequence). The CDR3 length is 15 residues. The CDR3, as DNA: TGTGCCAGTAGTATAGACCCTGAGGCCGCCTACGAGCAGTACTTC. This translates into CASSIDPEAAYEQYF.

The rearrangement uses TRBV18 and TRBJ1-6; D is possibly TRBD1 (5 bases). The length of the CDR3 is 16 residues. CDR1 and CDR2 (germline): KGHSH, LQKENI. V gave up 3 bases and J gave up 8 bases, with 17 bases separating them. In DNA form, the CDR3 reads TGTGCCAGCTCACCTGCGGGACCTCCGAATGATTCACCCCTCCACTTT. Translation gives CASSPAGPPNDSPLHF.

In its sample, this clone was seen once. The rearrangement uses TRBV18 and TRBJ1-4; possibly TRBD1 for D (6 bases). The germline gives CDR1 KGHSH, CDR2 LQKENI. The V end was cut by 6 bases, the J end by 5 bases, with 16 bases between. The CDR3 length is 15 residues. CDR3 coding DNA: TGTGCCAGCTCGCCTGGGCGGGGGGCGAATGAAAAACTGTTTTTT. Translating gives CASSPGRGANEKLFF.

This chain uses TRBV12-3 or TRBV12-4 with TRBJ2-1, with 7 positions matching TRBD2. Trimming cost V 6 bases and J 12 bases; bases outside gene matches: 5. This CDR3 contains 11 residues. CDR3 region: CASRAGATQFF. DNA of the CDR3: TGTGCCAGCAGGGCGGGAGCCACGCAGTTCTTC.

V gene TRBV6-5 combines with J gene TRBJ1-5, with 8 bases lining up with TRBD1. V trimming: 6 bases; J trimming: 2 bases; junction bases outside the gene matches: 3. Germline loops: CDR1 MNHEY, CDR2 SVGAGI. This CDR3 is built from 14 residues. CDR3 sequence: CASRRGQGNQPQHF. CDR3 DNA sequence: TGTGCCAGCAGAAGGGGACAGGGCAATCAGCCCCAGCATTTT.

J is TRBJ2-7 and V is TRBV4-3; the D gene is possibly TRBD2 (5 bases). The CDR3 is made up of 13 amino acids. CDR1 LGHNA and CDR2 YSLEER come from the germline V gene. V was shortened by 1 base and J by 7 bases, with 11 bases between the two germline ends. The CDR3 coding sequence is TGCGCCAGCAGCCAAGGGGAGCAAAGGGAGCAGTACTTC. It codes for CASSQGEQREQYF.